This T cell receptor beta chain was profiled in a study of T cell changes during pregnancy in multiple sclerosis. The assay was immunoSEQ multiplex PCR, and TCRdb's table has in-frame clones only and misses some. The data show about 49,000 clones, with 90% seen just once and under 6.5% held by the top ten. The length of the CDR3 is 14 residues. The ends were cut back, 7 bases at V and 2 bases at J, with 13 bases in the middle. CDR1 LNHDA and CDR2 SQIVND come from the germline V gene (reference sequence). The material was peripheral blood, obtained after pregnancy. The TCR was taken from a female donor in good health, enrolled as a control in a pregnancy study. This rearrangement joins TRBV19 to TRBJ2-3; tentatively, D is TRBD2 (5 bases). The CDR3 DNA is TGTGCCAGTAAGGTCGAGCGGTTCACAGATACGCAGTATTTT. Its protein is CASKVERFTDTQYF.